These 2 T cell receptor beta chains were sequenced from one sample in a study of shared clonotypes between healthy human individuals. Positively selected for CCR7, the CD45RO-negative cells used as naive CD8 cells excluded terminally differentiated effector memory CD45RA+ cells. Generated by immunoSEQ multiplex PCR, the TCRdb table keeps only in-frame clones and is missing some. The sample has hundreds of thousands of clones; around 92% are singletons. The sequenced sample was naive CD8+ T cells sorted from blood. The receptors derive from a man younger than 40 in good health.

The chain recombines TRBV21-1 with TRBJ2-3; the table assigns TRBD1, which was not confirmed against the DNA. TRBV21-1 is listed as a pseudogene. This CDR3 region has 17 residues. The CDR3 sequence: CASRPGYRPPHTDTQYF. The DNA of the CDR3 is TGTGCCAGCAGACCAGGGTACAGACCCCCACACACAGATACGCAGTATTTT.

Points on this clone: The junction departs from the called germline gene at one end, perhaps through a read error. The rearrangement links TRBV6-1 to TRBJ1-3; D gene ambiguous. From germline, CDR1 is MNHNS and CDR2 SASEGT. This CDR3 contains 15 residues. The CDR3, as DNA: TGTGCCAGCAGGGAAGACGGAGGAACTGGAAACACCATATATTTT. This codes for CASREDGGTGNTIYF.